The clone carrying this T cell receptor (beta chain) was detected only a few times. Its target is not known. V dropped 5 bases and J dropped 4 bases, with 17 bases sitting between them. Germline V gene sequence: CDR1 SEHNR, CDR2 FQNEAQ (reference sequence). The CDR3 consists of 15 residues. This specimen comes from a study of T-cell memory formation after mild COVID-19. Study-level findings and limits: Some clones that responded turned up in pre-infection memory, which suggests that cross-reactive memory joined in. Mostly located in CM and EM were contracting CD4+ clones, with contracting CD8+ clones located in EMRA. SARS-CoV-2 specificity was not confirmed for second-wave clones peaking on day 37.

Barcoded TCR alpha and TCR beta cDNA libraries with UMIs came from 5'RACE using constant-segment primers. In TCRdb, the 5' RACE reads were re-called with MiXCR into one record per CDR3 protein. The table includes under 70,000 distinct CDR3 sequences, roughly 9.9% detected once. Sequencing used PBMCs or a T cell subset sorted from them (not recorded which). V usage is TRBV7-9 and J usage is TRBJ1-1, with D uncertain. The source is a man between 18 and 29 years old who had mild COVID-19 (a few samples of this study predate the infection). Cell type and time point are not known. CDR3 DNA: TGTGCCAGCAGCCCAAAAATCCGAGTAGGCACTGAAGCTTTCTTT. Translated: CASSPKIRVGTEAFF. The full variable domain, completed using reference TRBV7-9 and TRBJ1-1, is DTGVSQNPRHKITKRGQNVTFRCDPISEHNRLYWYRQTLGQGPEFLTYFQNEAQLEKSRLLSDRFSAERPKGSFSTLEIQRTEQGDSAMYLCASSPKIRVGTEAFFGQGTRLTVV.